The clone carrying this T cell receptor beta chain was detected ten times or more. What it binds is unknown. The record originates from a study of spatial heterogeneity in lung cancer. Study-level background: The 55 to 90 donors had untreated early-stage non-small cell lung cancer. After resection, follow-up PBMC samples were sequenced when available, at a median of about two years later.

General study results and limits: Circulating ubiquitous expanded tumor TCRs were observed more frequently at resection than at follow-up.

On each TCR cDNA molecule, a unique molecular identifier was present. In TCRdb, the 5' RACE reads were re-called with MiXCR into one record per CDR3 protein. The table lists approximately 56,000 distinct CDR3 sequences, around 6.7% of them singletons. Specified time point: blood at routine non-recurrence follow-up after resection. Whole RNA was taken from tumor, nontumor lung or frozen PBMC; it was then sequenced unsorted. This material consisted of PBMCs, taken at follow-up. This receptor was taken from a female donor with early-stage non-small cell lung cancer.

CDR3 sequence (DNA): TGTGCCAGTAGTGCCCAGGGCGTCTCCTATAATTCACCCCTCCACTTT. Translating gives CASSAQGVSYNSPLHF. The chain joins TRBV19 to TRBJ1-6, with D perhaps TRBD1 (5 bases). The V gene lost 5 bases and the J gene lost 0 bases, with 11 bases spanning the gap. Per the germline V gene, CDR1 is LNHDA and CDR2 is SQIVND (reference sequence). This CDR3 spans 16 amino acids.